This T cell receptor (beta chain) appears in the sequencing data of a study of siplizumab effects on memory and regulatory T cells. Study-wide results and limits: Relative to controls at roughly 30%, mappable alloreactive CD4+ clones exhibited a mean Treg-derived proportion of approximately 70% with siplizumab. Sequences that were alloreactive and traceable to unstimulated CD4+ memory cells were significantly reduced by siplizumab. The mapping of alloreactive clones to unstimulated subsets covered only a minor fraction of them.

As concerns this clone: Its antigen is as yet unknown.

The assay was immunoSEQ multiplex PCR, and TCRdb's table has in-frame clones only and misses some. The sample records approximately 48,000 clones, roughly 93% being singletons. This receptor was identified in a human donor in good health. The sequencing input was CD8+ T cells sorted from blood.

The CDR3 nucleotides read TGTGCCAGCAGCCAAGAGCCTAGCGGAAGCTCCTACGAGCAGTACTTC. Protein: CASSQEPSGSSYEQYF. The chain combines TRBV4-2 with TRBJ2-7; 7 nucleotides line up with TRBD2. Germline CDR1 reads LGHNA; CDR2 reads YNFKEQ. This CDR3 spans 16 amino acids. V lost 0 bases and J lost 0; bases outside the gene matches: 5.